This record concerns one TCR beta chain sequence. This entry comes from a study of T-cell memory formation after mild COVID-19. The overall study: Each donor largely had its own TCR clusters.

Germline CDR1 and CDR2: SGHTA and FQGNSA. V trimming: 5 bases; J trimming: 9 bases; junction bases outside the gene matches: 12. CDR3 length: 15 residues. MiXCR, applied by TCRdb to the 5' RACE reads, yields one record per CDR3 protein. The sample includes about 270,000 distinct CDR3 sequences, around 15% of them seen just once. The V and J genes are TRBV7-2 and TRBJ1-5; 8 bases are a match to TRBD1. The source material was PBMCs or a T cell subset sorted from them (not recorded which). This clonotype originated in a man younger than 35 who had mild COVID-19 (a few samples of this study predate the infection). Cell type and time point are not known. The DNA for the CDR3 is TGTGCCAGCAGCCGGACAGGGCCGGGAGGGACGCCCCAGCATTTT. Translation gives CASSRTGPGGTPQHF.